A selection of T cell receptor beta chains follows, all from one sample in a study of blood T cells in healthy people across ages. TCRdb redid the calling of the 5' RACE reads with MiXCR, one entry per CDR3 protein. The table records some 1.4 million distinct CDR3 sequences, approximately 38% of them present only once. Sequences were obtained from blood. These receptors came from a woman younger than 35 in good health. Both conserved end residues are part of each CDR3. D genes are given only for firm matches. Size values are once, few and many counts, or a class for expanded clones, and some rows have none.

CDR3aa: CASSQEPLYEQYF; CDR3nt: TGCGCCAGCAGCCAAGAGCCTCTTTACGAGCAGTACTTC; v_gene: TRBV4-1; j_gene: TRBJ2-7; d_gene: -; abundance: few
CDR3aa: CASSSPGEGWGTDTQYF; CDR3nt: TGTGCCAGCTCTTCCCCAGGGGAGGGCTGGGGCACAGATACGCAGTATTTT; v_gene: TRBV12-3/TRBV12-4; j_gene: TRBJ2-3; d_gene: -; abundance: -
CDR3aa: CASSFYSSPLHF; CDR3nt: TGTGCCAGCAGCTTCTACAGTTCACCCCTCCACTTT; v_gene: TRBV12-3/TRBV12-4; j_gene: TRBJ1-6; d_gene: -; abundance: -
CDR3aa: CSASQVAGGGNEQFF; CDR3nt: TGCAGTGCTAGTCAGGTGGCGGGAGGAGGCAATGAGCAGTTCTTC; v_gene: TRBV20-1; j_gene: TRBJ2-1; d_gene: TRBD2; abundance: few
CDR3aa: CASSERLARTSTDAQYF; CDR3nt: TGTGCCAGCAGTGAGCGACTCGCGCGGACAAGCACAGATGCGCAGTATTTT; v_gene: TRBV6-1; j_gene: TRBJ2-3; d_gene: -; abundance: -
CDR3aa: CASAVRAGYEQYF; CDR3nt: TGTGCCAGCGCGGTTCGGGCAGGCTACGAGCAGTACTTC; v_gene: TRBV9; j_gene: TRBJ2-7; d_gene: -; abundance: -
CDR3aa: CASSSLTNLGGGRYEQYF; CDR3nt: TGTGCCAGCAGTTCTCTAACCAACTTGGGAGGGGGCCGCTACGAGCAGTACTTC; v_gene: TRBV28; j_gene: TRBJ2-7; d_gene: -; abundance: -
CDR3aa: CASGRTAYGYTF; CDR3nt: TGTGCCAGCGGCAGGACGGCCTATGGCTACACCTTC; v_gene: TRBV2; j_gene: TRBJ1-2; d_gene: -; abundance: -
CDR3aa: CASSWGTKGSYEQYF; CDR3nt: TGTGCCAGCAGCTGGGGCACGAAGGGGAGTTACGAGCAGTACTTC; v_gene: TRBV7-3; j_gene: TRBJ2-7; d_gene: -; abundance: -
CDR3aa: CASSQTPRSTGELFF; CDR3nt: TGTGCCAGCAGCCAAACCCCGAGGAGCACCGGGGAGCTGTTTTTT; v_gene: TRBV4-2; j_gene: TRBJ2-2; d_gene: -; abundance: few
CDR3aa: CASSDPTSEHNEQFF; CDR3nt: TGTGCCAGCAGTGACCCGACTAGCGAGCACAATGAGCAGTTCTTC; v_gene: TRBV6-1; j_gene: TRBJ2-1; d_gene: TRBD2; abundance: -
CDR3aa: CASSRGSNRNEQFF; CDR3nt: TGTGCCAGCAGCCGCGGGAGTAATAGGAATGAGCAGTTCTTC; v_gene: TRBV7-9; j_gene: TRBJ2-1; d_gene: TRBD2; abundance: few
CDR3aa: CASSLEGGTRNYGYTF; CDR3nt: TGCGCCAGCAGCTTGGAGGGCGGGACAAGGAACTATGGCTACACCTTC; v_gene: TRBV5-1; j_gene: TRBJ1-2; d_gene: -; abundance: -
CDR3aa: CASSQEAKGAGAFF; CDR3nt: TGTGCCAGCAGCCAAGAGGCGAAGGGCGCCGGGGCTTTCTTT; v_gene: TRBV4-2; j_gene: TRBJ1-1; d_gene: -; abundance: -
CDR3aa: CASSESILLAVSYNEQFF; CDR3nt: TGCGCCAGCAGTGAGTCGATACTCCTAGCGGTCTCCTACAATGAGCAGTTCTTC; v_gene: TRBV10-2; j_gene: TRBJ2-1; d_gene: TRBD2; abundance: few
CDR3aa: CASSPDGSDTEAFF; CDR3nt: TGTGCCAGCAGCCCTGACGGGAGTGACACTGAAGCTTTCTTT; v_gene: TRBV6-5; j_gene: TRBJ1-1; d_gene: -; abundance: -
CDR3aa: CASSTGGIITGGYTF; CDR3nt: TGTGCCAGCTCAACAGGGGGCATTATAACGGGGGGCTACACCTTC; v_gene: TRBV12-3/TRBV12-4; j_gene: TRBJ1-2; d_gene: TRBD1; abundance: -